The clone carrying this TCR beta chain was detected only once. The PCR contained 60 Vbeta and 13 Jbeta primers. Method: immunoSEQ multiplex PCR; TCRdb's copy keeps in-frame clones and lacks some. The profile shows some 130,000 clones, about 80% of them singletons. CDR1 and CDR2 from the germline V gene are GTSNPN and SVGIG (reference sequence). The CDR3 loop spans 13 amino acids. The germline V and J ends were trimmed by 2 bases and 0 bases, with 7 bases remaining between them. This record comes from a study of cytomegalovirus exposure and HLA in healthy donors. Study summary: The study's early data release held tens of millions of unique TCRs from HLA-typed donors.

The sequenced sample was PBMCs. The chain joins TRBV30 to TRBJ1-1; D remains ambiguous. This receptor was obtained from a boy younger than 10 in good health and CMV-seronegative. The CDR3 is CAWSSNMNTEAFF. The CDR3 region has the DNA TGTGCCTGGAGTAGTAACATGAACACTGAAGCTTTCTTT.